This TCR beta chain was sequenced for a study of technical replicates of blood from four donors. Here immunoSEQ multiplex PCR was the method, and the copy in TCRdb shows in-frame clones only, minus some. The sample yields approximately 66,000 clones, around nine tenths seen once. The ends were cut back, 2 bases at V and 2 bases at J, with 8 bases in the middle. The CDR3 consists of 15 residues. Germline V lookup: CDR1 SGHKS, CDR2 YYEKEE (reference sequence). The rearrangement joins TRBV5-5 to TRBJ1-6; D may be TRBD1 (6 bases). The specimen was PBMCs. The clonotype comes from a human donor in good health. Some clones in this sample may be carry-over from other donors' samples. CDR3 residues: CASSLEGAYNSPLHF. DNA of the CDR3: TGTGCCAGCAGCTTAGAGGGGGCCTATAATTCACCCCTCCACTTT.